The TCR beta chain described here comes from a study of blood T cell repertoires in COVID-19. The wider study: COVID-19 samples, acute and convalescent, were from the United States, Italy and Spain. The analysed material was cDNA or gDNA that came from T cells, B-cell-depleted T cells, or PBMCs.

Original analysis: Amplification of reference gene primers was used by the study to estimate nucleated cell counts. TCRdb's table, derived via immunoSEQ multiplex PCR, lists solely in-frame clones and lacks some. V, J and clone size are those of that table, while D and trimming were read from the DNA. Of 100,000 to 150,000 clones in the sample, over 75% are singletons; the top ten hold 25% to 30%. Germline CDR1 SGHRS, CDR2 YFSETQ. V dropped 3 bases and J dropped 5 bases, with 14 bases sitting between them. The CDR3 covers 14 residues. The receptor was isolated from a woman of 80 years or more with acute or convalescent COVID-19. V gene TRBV5-1 combines with J gene TRBJ1-2, with D possibly matching TRBD1 (5 bases). Sequencing was carried out using peripheral blood. The CDR3 bases are TGCGCCAGCAGCTCAGTCGGGACTGGTTATGGCTACACCTTC. It is translated as CASSSVGTGYGYTF.